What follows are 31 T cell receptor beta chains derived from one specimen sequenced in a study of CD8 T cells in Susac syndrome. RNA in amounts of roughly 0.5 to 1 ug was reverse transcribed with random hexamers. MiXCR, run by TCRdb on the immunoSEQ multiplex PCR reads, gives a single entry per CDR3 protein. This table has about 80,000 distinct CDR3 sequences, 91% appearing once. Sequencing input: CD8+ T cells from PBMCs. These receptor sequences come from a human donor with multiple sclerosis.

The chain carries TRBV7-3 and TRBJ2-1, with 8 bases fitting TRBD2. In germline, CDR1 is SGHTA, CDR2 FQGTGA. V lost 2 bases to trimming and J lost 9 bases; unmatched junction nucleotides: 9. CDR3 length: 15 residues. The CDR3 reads CASSLDGLAASEQFF. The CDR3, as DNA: TGTGCCAGCAGCTTAGATGGACTAGCTGCAAGTGAGCAGTTCTTC.

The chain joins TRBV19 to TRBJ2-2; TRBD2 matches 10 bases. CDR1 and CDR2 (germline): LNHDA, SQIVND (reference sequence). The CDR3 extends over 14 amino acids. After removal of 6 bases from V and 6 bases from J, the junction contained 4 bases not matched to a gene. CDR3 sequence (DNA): TGTGCCAGTAGGGCCCTAGCGGGAGCCGGGGAGCTGTTTTTT. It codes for CASRALAGAGELFF.

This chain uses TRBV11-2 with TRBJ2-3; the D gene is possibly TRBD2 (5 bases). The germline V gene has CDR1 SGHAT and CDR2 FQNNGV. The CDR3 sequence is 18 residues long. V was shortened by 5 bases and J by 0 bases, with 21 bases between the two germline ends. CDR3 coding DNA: TGTGCCAGCAGCCTCCGGCCAACTAGTTCCCTAAGCACAGATACGCAGTATTTT. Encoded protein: CASSLRPTSSLSTDTQYF.

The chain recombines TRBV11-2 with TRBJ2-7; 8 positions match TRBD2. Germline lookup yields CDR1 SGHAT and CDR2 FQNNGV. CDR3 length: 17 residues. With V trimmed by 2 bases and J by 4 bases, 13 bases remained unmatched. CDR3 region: CASSLSAGGVLGYEQYF. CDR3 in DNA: TGTGCCAGCAGCTTAAGCGCGGGGGGCGTCCTAGGGTACGAGCAGTACTTC.

CDR3 residues: CSARDGAPGETQYF. CDR3 in DNA: TGCAGTGCTAGAGATGGGGCGCCAGGGGAGACCCAGTACTTC. V usage is TRBV20-1 and J usage is TRBJ2-5; D might be TRBD1 (5 bases). V lost 0 bases and J 5 bases, leaving 13 bases between the germline ends. This CDR3 has 14 amino acids. Germline values: CDR1 DFQATT, CDR2 SNEGSKA (reference sequence).

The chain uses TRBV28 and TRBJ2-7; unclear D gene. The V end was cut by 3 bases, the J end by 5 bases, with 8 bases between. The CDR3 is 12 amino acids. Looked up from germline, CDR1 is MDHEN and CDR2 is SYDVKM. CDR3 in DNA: TGTGCCAGCAGTTTCGGTTCAAACGAGCAGTACTTC. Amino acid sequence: CASSFGSNEQYF.

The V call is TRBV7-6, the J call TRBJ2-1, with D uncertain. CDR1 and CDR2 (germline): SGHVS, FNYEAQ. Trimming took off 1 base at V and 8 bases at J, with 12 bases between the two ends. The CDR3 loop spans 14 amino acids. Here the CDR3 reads CASSLVARHHEQFF. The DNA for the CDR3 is TGTGCCAGCAGCTTAGTCGCTAGGCATCATGAGCAGTTCTTC.

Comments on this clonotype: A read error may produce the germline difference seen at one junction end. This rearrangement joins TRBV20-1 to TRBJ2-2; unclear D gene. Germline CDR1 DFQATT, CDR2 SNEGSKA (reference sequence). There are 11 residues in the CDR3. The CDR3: CRSRSFGELFF. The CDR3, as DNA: TGTCGGTCGCGGTCCTTCGGGGAGCTGTTTTTT.

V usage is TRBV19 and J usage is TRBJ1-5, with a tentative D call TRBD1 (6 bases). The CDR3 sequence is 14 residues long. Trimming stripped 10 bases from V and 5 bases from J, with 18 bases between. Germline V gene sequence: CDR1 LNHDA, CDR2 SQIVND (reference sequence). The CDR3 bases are TGTGCCACGAGAAGGGGGGGGGTGTATCAGCCCCAGCATTTT. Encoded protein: CATRRGGVYQPQHF.

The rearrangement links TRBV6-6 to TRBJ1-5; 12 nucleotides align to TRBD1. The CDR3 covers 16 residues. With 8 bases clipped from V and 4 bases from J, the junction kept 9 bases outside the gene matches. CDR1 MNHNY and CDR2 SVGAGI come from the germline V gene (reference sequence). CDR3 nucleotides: TGTGCCAGCTCCCCTGGGGACAGGGGGCTTAATCAGCCCCAGCATTTT. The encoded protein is CASSPGDRGLNQPQHF.

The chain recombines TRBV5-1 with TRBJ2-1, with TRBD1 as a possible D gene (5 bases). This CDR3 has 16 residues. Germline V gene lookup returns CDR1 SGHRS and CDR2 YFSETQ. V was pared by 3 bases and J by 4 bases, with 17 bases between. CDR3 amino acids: CASSWGIRLSYNEQFF. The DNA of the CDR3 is TGCGCCAGCAGCTGGGGCATCAGGTTGAGTTACAATGAGCAGTTCTTC.

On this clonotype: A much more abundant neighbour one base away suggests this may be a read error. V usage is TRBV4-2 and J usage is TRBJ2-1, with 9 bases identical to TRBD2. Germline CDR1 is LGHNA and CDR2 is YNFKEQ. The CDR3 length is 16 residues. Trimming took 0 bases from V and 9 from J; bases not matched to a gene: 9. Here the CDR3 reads CASSQDEAGGLGEQFF. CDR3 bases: TGTGCCAGCAGCCAAGATGAGGCGGGGGGGCTGGGTGAGCAGTTCTTC.

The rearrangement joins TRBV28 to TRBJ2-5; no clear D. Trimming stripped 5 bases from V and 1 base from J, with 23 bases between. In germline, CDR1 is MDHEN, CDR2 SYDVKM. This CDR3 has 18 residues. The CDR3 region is CASSPTIFSWSAQETQYF. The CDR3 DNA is TGTGCCAGCAGTCCAACCATTTTTTCCTGGTCAGCCCAAGAGACCCAGTACTTC.

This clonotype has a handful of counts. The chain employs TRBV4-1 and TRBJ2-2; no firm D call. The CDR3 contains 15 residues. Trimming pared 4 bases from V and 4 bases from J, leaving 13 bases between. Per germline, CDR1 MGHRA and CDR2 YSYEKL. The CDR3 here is CASSPGPMGTGELFF. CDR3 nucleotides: TGCGCCAGCAGCCCTGGCCCCATGGGCACCGGGGAGCTGTTTTTT.

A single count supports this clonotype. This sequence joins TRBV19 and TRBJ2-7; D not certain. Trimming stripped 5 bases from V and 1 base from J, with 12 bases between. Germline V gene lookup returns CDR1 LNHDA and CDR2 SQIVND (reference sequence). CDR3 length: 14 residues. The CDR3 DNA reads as TGTGCCAGTAGTGGCCCGGGCCCTTCCTACGAGCAGTACTTC. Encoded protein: CASSGPGPSYEQYF. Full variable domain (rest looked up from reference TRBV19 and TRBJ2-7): DGGITQSPKYLFRKEGQNVTLSCEQNLNHDAMYWYRQDPGQGLRLIYYSQIVNDFQKGDIAEGYSVSREKKESFPLTVTSAQKNPTAFYLCASSGPGPSYEQYFGPGTRLTVT.

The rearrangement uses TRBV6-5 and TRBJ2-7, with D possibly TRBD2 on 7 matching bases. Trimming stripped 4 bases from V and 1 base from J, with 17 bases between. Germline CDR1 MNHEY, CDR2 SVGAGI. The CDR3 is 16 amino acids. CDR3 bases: TGTGCCAGCAGTTCGTCTTGGCGGGGGCCGTCCTACGAGCAGTACTTC. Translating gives CASSSSWRGPSYEQYF.

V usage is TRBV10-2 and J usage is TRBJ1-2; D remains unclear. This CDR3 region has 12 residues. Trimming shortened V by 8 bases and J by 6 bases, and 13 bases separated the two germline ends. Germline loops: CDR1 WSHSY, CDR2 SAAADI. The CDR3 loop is CASGVTADGYTF. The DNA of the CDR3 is TGCGCCAGCGGGGTGACTGCAGATGGCTACACCTTC.

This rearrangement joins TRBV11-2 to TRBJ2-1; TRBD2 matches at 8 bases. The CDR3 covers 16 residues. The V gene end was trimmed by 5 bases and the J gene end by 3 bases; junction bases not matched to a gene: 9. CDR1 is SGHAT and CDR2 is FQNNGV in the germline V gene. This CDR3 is CASSPPTSGLYNEQFF. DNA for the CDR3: TGTGCCAGCAGCCCCCCCACTAGCGGCCTCTACAATGAGCAGTTCTTC. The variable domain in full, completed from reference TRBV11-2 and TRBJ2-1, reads EAGVAQSPRYKIIEKRQSVAFWCNPISGHATLYWYQQILGQGPKLLIQFQNNGVVDDSQLPKDRFSAERLKGVDSTLKIQPAKLEDSAVYLCASSPPTSGLYNEQFFGPGTRLTVL.

The CDR3 DNA is TGTGCCACCAGTGATTGGAATACGCAGTATTTT. This encodes CATSDWNTQYF. The chain joins TRBV24-1 to TRBJ2-3; D is uncertain. Germline values: CDR1 KGHDR, CDR2 SFDVKD. This CDR3 spans 11 amino acids. The V and J ends lost 2 bases and 7 bases respectively, with 3 bases between them.

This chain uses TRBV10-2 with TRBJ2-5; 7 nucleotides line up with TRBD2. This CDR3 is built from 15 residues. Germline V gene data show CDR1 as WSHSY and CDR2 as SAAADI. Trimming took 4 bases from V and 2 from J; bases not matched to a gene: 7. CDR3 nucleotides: TGCGCCAGCAGTGTCCTGAGCGGGACTCAAGAGACCCAGTACTTC. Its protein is CASSVLSGTQETQYF.

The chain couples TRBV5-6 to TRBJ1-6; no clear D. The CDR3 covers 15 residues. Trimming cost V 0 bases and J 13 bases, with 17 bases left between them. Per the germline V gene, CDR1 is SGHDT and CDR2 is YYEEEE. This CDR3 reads CASSLGSAWGGPLHF. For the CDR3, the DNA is TGTGCCAGCAGCTTGGGTTCGGCGTGGGGAGGGCCCCTCCACTTT.

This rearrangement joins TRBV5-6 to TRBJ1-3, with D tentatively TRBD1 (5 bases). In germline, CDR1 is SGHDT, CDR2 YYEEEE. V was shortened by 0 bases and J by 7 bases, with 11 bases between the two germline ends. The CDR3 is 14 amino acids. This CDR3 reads CASSLGQLGNTIYF. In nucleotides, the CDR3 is TGTGCCAGCAGCTTGGGACAGCTCGGGAACACCATATATTTT.

The CDR3 here is CASRPLQRGSYNEQFF. The DNA of the CDR3 is TGTGCCAGCAGACCTCTTCAGCGGGGCTCCTACAATGAGCAGTTCTTC. The genes are TRBV28 and TRBJ2-1; TRBD2 agrees at 7 bases. The CDR3 runs to 16 residues. Germline CDR1 MDHEN, CDR2 SYDVKM. Trimming cost V 6 bases and J 0 bases; bases outside gene matches: 8.

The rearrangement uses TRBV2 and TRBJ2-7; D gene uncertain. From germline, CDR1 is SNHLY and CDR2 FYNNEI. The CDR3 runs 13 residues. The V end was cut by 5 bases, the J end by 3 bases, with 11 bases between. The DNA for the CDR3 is TGTGCCAGCAGTAATGGGCTAGACTACGAGCAGTACTTC. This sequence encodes CASSNGLDYEQYF.

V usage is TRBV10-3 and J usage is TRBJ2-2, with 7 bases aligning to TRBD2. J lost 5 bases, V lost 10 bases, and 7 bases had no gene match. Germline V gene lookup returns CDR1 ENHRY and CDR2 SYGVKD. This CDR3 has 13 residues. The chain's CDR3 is CASFLGGTGELFF. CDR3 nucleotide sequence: TGTGCCAGCTTCCTGGGGGGGACCGGGGAGCTGTTTTTT.

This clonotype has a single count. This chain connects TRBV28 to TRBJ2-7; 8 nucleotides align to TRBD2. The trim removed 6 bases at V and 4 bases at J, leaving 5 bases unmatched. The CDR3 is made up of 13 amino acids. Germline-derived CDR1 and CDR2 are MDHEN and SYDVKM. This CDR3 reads CASSPAGGYEQYF. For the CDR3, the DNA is TGTGCCAGCAGCCCGGCGGGGGGTTACGAGCAGTACTTC.

The DNA of the CDR3 is TGTGCCAGCAGTGGAGGGCGCGACCAGCCCCAGCATTTT. Its protein is CASSGGRDQPQHF. The V and J genes are TRBV2 and TRBJ1-5; D uncertain. The CDR3 consists of 13 residues. Trimming shortened V by 4 bases and J by 7 bases, and 11 bases separated the two germline ends. The germline V gene encodes CDR1 SNHLY and CDR2 FYNNEI. Full variable domain (remainder filled in from reference TRBV2 and TRBJ1-5): EPEVTQTPSHQVTQMGQEVILRCVPISNHLYFYWYRQILGQKVEFLVSFYNNEISEKSEIFDDQFSVERPDGSNFTLKIRSTKLEDSAMYFCASSGGRDQPQHFGDGTRLSIL.

CDR3 bases: TGTGCCAGTAGCTTTGGGACTAGCGGATACAATGAGCAGTTCTTC. It encodes CASSFGTSGYNEQFF. The chain carries TRBV19 and TRBJ2-1; TRBD2 agrees at 11 bases. V shed 6 bases and J 4 bases; nucleotides not matched to a gene: 5. This CDR3 region has 15 residues. Germline V gene lookup returns CDR1 LNHDA and CDR2 SQIVND (reference sequence).

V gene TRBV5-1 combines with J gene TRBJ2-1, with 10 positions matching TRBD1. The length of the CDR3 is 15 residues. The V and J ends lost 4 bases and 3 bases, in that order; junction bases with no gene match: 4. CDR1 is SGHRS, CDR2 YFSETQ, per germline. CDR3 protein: CASSQGQGFYNEQFF. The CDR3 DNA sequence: TGCGCCAGCAGCCAGGGACAGGGGTTCTACAATGAGCAGTTCTTC.

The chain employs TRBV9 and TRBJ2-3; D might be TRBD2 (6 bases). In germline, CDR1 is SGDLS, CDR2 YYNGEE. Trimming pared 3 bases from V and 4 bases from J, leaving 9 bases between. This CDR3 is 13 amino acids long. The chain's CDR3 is CASSASGADTQYF. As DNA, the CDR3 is TGTGCCAGCAGCGCCTCGGGGGCAGATACGCAGTATTTT.

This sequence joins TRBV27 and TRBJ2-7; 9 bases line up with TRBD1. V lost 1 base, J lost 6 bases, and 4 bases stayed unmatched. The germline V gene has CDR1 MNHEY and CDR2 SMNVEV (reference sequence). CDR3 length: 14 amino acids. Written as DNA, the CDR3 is TGTGCCAGCAGTTTATATGGGACAGGGATCGAGCAGTACTTC. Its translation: CASSLYGTGIEQYF.